A single T cell receptor (beta chain) is shown here with its context. No antigen is known for it. This sample was included in a study of T cells in Graves' hyperthyroidism and ophthalmopathy. Study context: Specimen type is peripheral blood, collected at initial diagnosis prior to any treatment. General study findings and limits: Most thyroid clonotypes expanded above 0.001 were also detected in blood.

This CDR3 contains 16 residues. The germline gives CDR1 SGHRS, CDR2 YFSETQ. The junction had 5 bases not matched to a gene; V was cut back by 2 bases and J by 4 bases. Using RNA transcripts as the source, TCR beta CDR3 regions were amplified. A set of HTBI primers served as the primers for a first-round RT-PCR of the TCR CDR3. MiXCR, run by TCRdb on the multiplex PCR reads, gives a single entry per CDR3 protein. The table lists hundreds of thousands of distinct CDR3 sequences, roughly 37% of them singletons. The chain combines TRBV5-1 with TRBJ2-5; 13 positions match TRBD2. Specimen: blood. The receptor's source is a man aged 18 to 29 with Graves' hyperthyroidism. The CDR3 nucleotides read TGCGCCAGCAGCTTTGGACTAGCGGGGGTTAGAGAGACCCAGTACTTC. Translation: CASSFGLAGVRETQYF.